This passage covers 3 T cell receptor beta chains from one sample sequenced in a study of T cell repertoires in cytomegalovirus infection. TCRdb processed the reads anew with MiXCR; each CDR3 protein has one entry. The table has 86,000 or so distinct CDR3 sequences, roughly a quarter seen once. These receptors have no known antigen. The sequencing used CD8+ T cells from cultured PBMCs, collected from culture after CMV antigen stimulation. The receptors here all came from a human donor in good health (CMV status not recorded). Some clones in this sample may be carry-over from other donors' samples.

The table lists this clonotype with many counts. This chain joins TRBV6-2 or TRBV6-3 and TRBJ2-2, with D possibly TRBD2 on 6 matching bases. CDR1 and CDR2 (germline): MNHEY, SVGEGT. The CDR3 has 15 residues. Trimming took 5 bases from V and 4 from J, leaving 14 bases between them. CDR3 in DNA: TGTGCCAGCAGTCAAACAGGAGCGGGCACCGGGGAGCTGTTTTTT. This translates into CASSQTGAGTGELFF.

This clonotype was observed a few times. The gene calls are TRBV27 and TRBJ2-1; 8 bases fit TRBD2. The V and J ends lost 11 bases and 8 bases, in that order; junction bases with no gene match: 8. Germline-derived CDR1 and CDR2 are MNHEY and SMNVEV (reference sequence). This CDR3 has 12 residues. CDR3 region: CAGERAGDEQFF. The CDR3 DNA reads as TGTGCCGGGGAAAGAGCGGGAGATGAGCAGTTCTTC.

The chain is built from TRBV27 and TRBJ2-1; 7 nucleotides align to TRBD2. This CDR3 is built from 14 residues. Germline CDR1 MNHEY, CDR2 SMNVEV (reference sequence). The trim removed 3 bases at V and 5 bases at J, leaving 4 bases unmatched. This CDR3 is CASSFTGTNNEQFF. CDR3 nucleotides: TGTGCCAGCAGTTTTACCGGGACTAACAATGAGCAGTTCTTC.